These 28 T cell receptor beta chains were all obtained from the same sample, sequenced in a study of long-term antiretroviral therapy in people with HIV. The authors ran the immunoSEQ assay, v3.0, at survey level. The protocol was immunoSEQ multiplex PCR, while the TCRdb copy is restricted to in-frame clones and leaves out a portion. This table has 30,000 or so clones, around 90% appearing once. The sequencing here drew on unsorted PBMCs, taken roughly 5 years after starting antiretroviral therapy. Receptor source: a woman between 40 and 55 years old with HIV.

The CDR3 is CASSSGETKNIQYF. In nucleotides, the CDR3 is TGTGCCAGCAGTTCGGGGGAAACCAAAAACATTCAGTACTTC. The chain employs TRBV6-6 and TRBJ2-4; D is perhaps TRBD2 (6 bases). Deletions cut 4 bases from V and 2 bases from J, with 9 bases between. The V gene's germline CDR1 is MNHNY and CDR2 SVGAGI (reference sequence). The CDR3 contains 14 residues.

This clone was seen more than once but under ten times. The rearrangement joins TRBV7-9 to TRBJ2-1, with unresolved D. The CDR3 is made up of 13 amino acids. Germline CDR1 is SEHNR and CDR2 is FQNEAQ (reference sequence). V dropped 2 bases and J dropped 9 bases, with 11 bases sitting between them. This CDR3 is CASSLTSLGEQFF. The CDR3 DNA sequence: TGTGCCAGCAGCTTAACGTCTCTGGGTGAGCAGTTCTTC.

The chain is built from TRBV2 and TRBJ2-4; 8 bases are shared with TRBD1. This CDR3 contains 14 residues. Unmatched junction bases numbered 3, after V lost 6 bases and J lost 2 bases. Germline CDR1 and CDR2: SNHLY and FYNNEI. CDR3 in amino acids: CASRQGATKNIQYF. Here the CDR3 DNA reads TGTGCCAGCAGGCAGGGGGCAACCAAAAACATTCAGTACTTC.

The rearrangement uses TRBV5-1 and TRBJ2-3, with 11 positions matching TRBD2. The CDR3 extends over 17 amino acids. From germline, CDR1 is SGHRS and CDR2 YFSETQ. Trimming took 0 bases from V and 1 from J; bases not matched to a gene: 4. The CDR3 reads CASSLGSGGAGTDTQYF. The CDR3 DNA follows: TGCGCCAGCAGCTTGGGTAGCGGGGGGGCAGGCACAGATACGCAGTATTTT.

The sample holds a few counts of this clone. DNA for the CDR3: TGTGCCAGCAGGAAAGGGACAGCTAGCACAGATACGCAGTATTTT. Its protein is CASRKGTASTDTQYF. This chain joins TRBV7-2 and TRBJ2-3, with TRBD1 matching 7 bases. The CDR3 runs to 15 residues. V gave up 6 bases and J gave up 0 bases; unmatched junction bases: 6. In germline, CDR1 is SGHTA, CDR2 FQGNSA.

This chain connects TRBV29-1 to TRBJ2-7; 8 nucleotides agree with TRBD2. The CDR3 spans 13 residues. Losses at the gene ends were 4 bases for V and 2 bases for J; bases not matched to a gene: 4. In germline, CDR1 is SQVTM, CDR2 ANQGSEA. The CDR3 here is CSVAGGGPYEQYF. The CDR3 DNA reads as TGCAGCGTTGCCGGGGGGGGACCCTACGAGCAGTACTTC.

This rearrangement joins TRBV19 to TRBJ1-2; no firm D call. The CDR3 length is 12 residues. Trimming took off 7 bases at V and 2 bases at J, with 8 bases between the two ends. CDR1 and CDR2 (germline): LNHDA, SQIVND (reference sequence). CDR3 nucleotide sequence: TGTGCCAGTACCGGACGGAACTATGGCTACACCTTC. It is translated as CASTGRNYGYTF.

The J gene is TRBJ1-3, the V gene TRBV2; 8 bases line up with TRBD1. J was trimmed by 4 bases and V by 7 bases; bases with no gene match: 15. There are 17 residues in the CDR3. Germline lookup yields CDR1 SNHLY and CDR2 FYNNEI. In nucleotides, the CDR3 is TGTGCCAGCAACACAGGGGGTTTTGGATTGAGCGGAAACACCATATATTTT. The encoded protein is CASNTGGFGLSGNTIYF. Drawing the rest from reference TRBV2 and TRBJ1-3, the complete variable domain is EPEVTQTPSHQVTQMGQEVILRCVPISNHLYFYWYRQILGQKVEFLVSFYNNEISEKSEIFDDQFSVERPDGSNFTLKIRSTKLEDSAMYFCASNTGGFGLSGNTIYFGEGSWLTVV.

The chain combines TRBV7-8 with TRBJ2-3; 15 positions match TRBD2. The trim removed 2 bases at V and 3 bases at J, leaving 3 bases unmatched. The CDR3 spans 17 residues. Germline V lookup: CDR1 SGHVS, CDR2 FQNEAQ. The DNA for the CDR3 is TGTGCCAGCAGCTTAATTGGACTAGCGGGGGGGACAGATACGCAGTATTTT. It is translated as CASSLIGLAGGTDTQYF.

This clone was detected a few times. This chain joins TRBV9 and TRBJ2-7, with D possibly matching TRBD2 (5 bases). Germline assignment: CDR1 SGDLS and CDR2 YYNGEE. V lost 8 bases to trimming and J lost 5 bases, with 20 bases between them. The CDR3 contains 14 residues. The CDR3 bases are TGTGCCAGTTCTTTGGAGGCAGGCCTCGACGAGCAGTACTTC. Its protein product is CASSLEAGLDEQYF.

This chain connects TRBV6-6 to TRBJ2-5, with 8 bases fitting TRBD1. The germline CDR1 and CDR2 sequences are MNHNY and SVGAGI (reference sequence). V lost 2 bases, J lost 5 bases, and 10 bases stayed unmatched. This CDR3 is built from 16 residues. The CDR3 is CASSYPRQGWGETQYF. CDR3 bases: TGTGCCAGCAGTTACCCCCGACAGGGGTGGGGGGAGACCCAGTACTTC.

This sequence joins TRBV5-4 and TRBJ2-7; D may correspond to TRBD1 or TRBD2 (5 bases each). The CDR3 loop spans 14 amino acids. Germline lookup yields CDR1 SGHNT and CDR2 YYREEE (reference sequence). Trimming left V 4 bases short and J 2 bases short, with 13 bases between. CDR3 in amino acids: CASSLGDGTYEQYF. As DNA, the CDR3 is TGTGCCAGCAGCCTAGGGGACGGAACCTACGAGCAGTACTTC.

This chain connects TRBV11-3 to TRBJ2-6; D not resolved. Trimming took 2 bases from V and 0 from J, leaving 5 bases between them. The V gene's germline CDR1 is SGHNT and CDR2 YENEEA. The CDR3 contains 15 residues. The CDR3 DNA reads TGTGCCAGCAGCTTATTCAGCTCTGGGGCCAACGTCCTGACTTTC. Amino acids: CASSLFSSGANVLTF.

In DNA form, the CDR3 reads TGTGCCTGGAGTGTACCTAGAAATCAGCCCCAGCATTTT. It is translated as CAWSVPRNQPQHF. V gene TRBV30 combines with J gene TRBJ1-5; no clear D. CDR3 length: 13 amino acids. Per the germline V gene, CDR1 is GTSNPN and CDR2 is SVGIG (reference sequence). V gave up 0 bases and J gave up 4 bases, with 7 bases separating them.

V is TRBV5-1 and J is TRBJ2-1, with D possibly being TRBD2 (6 bases). Germline CDR1 SGHRS, CDR2 YFSETQ. This CDR3 spans 17 amino acids. Trimming took off 4 bases at V and 3 bases at J, with 20 bases between the two ends. The DNA for the CDR3 is TGCGCCAGCAGCGTGGCCTATTTGGGGGGAGGCTACAATGAGCAGTTCTTC. This codes for CASSVAYLGGGYNEQFF.

This clone was counted once. J is TRBJ2-3 and V is TRBV7-6; D remains unclear. The CDR3 sequence is 16 residues long. Germline V lookup: CDR1 SGHVS, CDR2 FNYEAQ. V was trimmed by 4 bases and J by 3 bases, leaving 17 bases between them. CDR3 amino acids: CASSSVTRLGTDTQYF. The CDR3 nucleotides read TGTGCCAGCAGCTCCGTGACCCGGTTGGGGACAGATACGCAGTATTTT.

The chain links TRBV5-4 to TRBJ1-1; perhaps TRBD1 as D (5 bases). The V end was cut by 4 bases, the J end by 4 bases, with 14 bases between. Germline V gives CDR1 SGHNT, CDR2 YYREEE (reference sequence). The CDR3 extends over 14 amino acids. The CDR3: CASSLSQGPTEAFF. The CDR3 nucleotides read TGTGCCAGCAGCCTTAGTCAGGGACCCACTGAAGCTTTCTTT.

The chain links TRBV27 to TRBJ2-1, with 8 positions matching TRBD1. The V gene's germline CDR1 is MNHEY and CDR2 SMNVEV (reference sequence). V shed 1 base, J shed 7 bases, and the junction held 9 bases outside the gene matches. The CDR3 is made up of 16 amino acids. The CDR3 coding sequence is TGTGCCAGCAGTTTATATGGGCAGGGGGCATGGAATGAGCAGTTCTTC. Amino acids: CASSLYGQGAWNEQFF.

The genes are TRBV7-9 and TRBJ2-5, with 8 bases matching TRBD1. J lost 5 bases, V lost 7 bases, and 9 bases had no gene match. The germline V gene encodes CDR1 SEHNR and CDR2 FQNEAQ (reference sequence). CDR3 size: 14 residues. CDR3 residues: CASNIQGAVETQYF. CDR3 nucleotide sequence: TGTGCCAGCAATATTCAGGGGGCGGTTGAGACCCAGTACTTC.

The chain joins TRBV11-2 to TRBJ2-5; D perhaps matches TRBD2 (6 bases). CDR3 length: 13 amino acids. Germline CDR1 SGHAT, CDR2 FQNNGV. V lost 5 bases, J lost 4 bases, and 11 bases lay in between. This CDR3 reads CASSPSGVETQYF. The CDR3 DNA is TGTGCCAGCAGCCCCTCGGGGGTAGAGACCCAGTACTTC.

The chain joins TRBV11-3 to TRBJ2-1; TRBD2 agrees at 7 bases. In germline, CDR1 is SGHNT, CDR2 YENEEA. This CDR3 spans 12 amino acids. Unmatched junction bases numbered 1, after V lost 6 bases and J lost 5 bases. The CDR3 region is CASRGGNNEQFF. In nucleotides, the CDR3 is TGTGCCAGCAGGGGGGGGAACAATGAGCAGTTCTTC. Filled out from reference TRBV11-3 and TRBJ2-1, the complete variable domain reads EAGVVQSPRYKIIEKKQPVAFWCNPISGHNTLYWYLQNLGQGPELLIRYENEEAVDDSQLPKDRFSAERLKGVDSTLKIQPAELGDSAVYLCASRGGNNEQFFGPGTRLTVL.

The V and J genes are TRBV19 and TRBJ1-5; a possible D gene is TRBD1 (5 bases). Germline CDR1 LNHDA, CDR2 SQIVND (reference sequence). Trimming removed 10 bases at V and 3 bases at J, with 19 bases between. CDR3 length: 15 residues. CDR3 in DNA: TGTGCCATTCGAGATCTTCAGGGCGTCAATCAGCCCCAGCATTTT. This sequence encodes CAIRDLQGVNQPQHF.

This clone showed up just a few times. V usage is TRBV6-5 and J usage is TRBJ2-3; tentative D call: TRBD1 (6 bases). This CDR3 region has 15 residues. V was clipped by 0 bases and J by 0 bases, with 7 bases between them. Germline lookup yields CDR1 MNHEY and CDR2 SVGAGI. In DNA, the CDR3 is TGTGCCAGCAGTTACTCGCAGGGGAGCACAGATACGCAGTATTTT. Protein: CASSYSQGSTDTQYF.

The chain carries TRBV9 and TRBJ1-4, with D perhaps matching TRBD1 (5 bases). The V gene's germline CDR1 is SGDLS and CDR2 YYNGEE. This CDR3 contains 16 residues. V lost 0 bases, J lost 0 bases, and 9 bases lay in between. The CDR3 DNA reads TGTGCCAGCAGCGTAGGCAGACAGTCAACTAATGAAAAACTGTTTTTT. Residues: CASSVGRQSTNEKLFF. Looking up the rest from reference TRBV9 and TRBJ1-4 gives the full variable domain: DSGVTQTPKHLITATGQRVTLRCSPRSGDLSVYWYQQSLDQGLQFLIQYYNGEERAKGNILERFSAQQFPDLHSELNLSSLELGDSALYFCASSVGRQSTNEKLFFGSGTQLSVL.

The genes are TRBV10-3 and TRBJ2-6; 7 bases agree with TRBD2. The CDR3 length is 16 residues. Germline V gene sequence: CDR1 ENHRY, CDR2 SYGVKD. After removal of 4 bases from V and 0 bases from J, the junction contained 3 bases not matched to a gene. CDR3 in DNA: TGTGCCATCAGTGGGGGGGGGTCCTCTGGGGCCAACGTCCTGACTTTC. It yields the protein CAISGGGSSGANVLTF.

The rearrangement links TRBV5-4 to TRBJ1-1, with D unclear. Looked up from germline, CDR1 is SGHNT and CDR2 is YYREEE (reference sequence). The CDR3 spans 15 residues. V was trimmed by 5 bases and J by 1 base, leaving 15 bases between them. CDR3 residues: CASRPGSQSNTEAFF. The CDR3 DNA reads as TGTGCCAGCAGGCCAGGCAGCCAATCGAACACTGAAGCTTTCTTT.

The chain employs TRBV4-1 and TRBJ1-2; TRBD1 agrees at 7 bases. The CDR3 has 17 amino acids. Unmatched junction bases numbered 11, after V lost 0 bases and J lost 4 bases. Germline V gene lookup returns CDR1 MGHRA and CDR2 YSYEKL. The CDR3 sequence: CASSQDPGQSAPYGYTF. CDR3 coding DNA: TGCGCCAGCAGCCAAGATCCGGGACAGTCTGCGCCCTATGGCTACACCTTC.

J is TRBJ1-1 and V is TRBV5-1; D ambiguous. The V end lost 3 bases, the J end lost 3 bases, and 12 bases lay between the germline ends. Per germline, CDR1 SGHRS and CDR2 YFSETQ. The CDR3 has 14 amino acids. CDR3: CASSSILPDTEAFF. The CDR3 bases are TGCGCCAGCAGCTCAATACTACCGGACACTGAAGCTTTCTTT.